This entry lists 13 T cell receptor beta chains sequenced from one sample in a study of T cell responses to AZD1222 COVID-19 vaccine. Some clones are missing from TCRdb's copy, which holds only in-frame ones; the method was immunoSEQ multiplex PCR. The sample lists 250,000 to 300,000 clones, about 94% occurring once. Sequenced material: peripheral blood, taken 28 days after the second AZD1222 dose. These receptors were obtained from an adult who received the AZD1222 COVID-19 vaccine.

The J gene is TRBJ2-7, the V gene TRBV2; D is undetermined. V was trimmed by 10 bases and J by 4 bases, leaving 11 bases between them. Germline CDR1 SNHLY, CDR2 FYNNEI. This CDR3 region has 11 residues. The CDR3 nucleotides are TGTGCCATCTCGGTGGGATACGAGCAGTACTTC. It yields the protein CAISVGYEQYF. Based on the CDR3 plus reference TRBV2 and TRBJ2-7, the full variable domain is EPEVTQTPSHQVTQMGQEVILRCVPISNHLYFYWYRQILGQKVEFLVSFYNNEISEKSEIFDDQFSVERPDGSNFTLKIRSTKLEDSAMYFCAISVGYEQYFGPGTRLTVT.

In its sample, this clone was seen once. The chain uses TRBV2 and TRBJ1-1, with D possibly being TRBD1 (6 bases). The V gene's germline CDR1 is SNHLY and CDR2 FYNNEI. V shed 10 bases and J shed 2 bases, with 11 bases lying between them. The length of the CDR3 is 12 residues. The CDR3 here is CATGTLNTEAFF. The CDR3 bases are TGTGCCACCGGGACACTCAACACTGAAGCTTTCTTT.

V gene TRBV28 combines with J gene TRBJ1-1; TRBD1 aligns across 7 bases. After removal of 8 bases from V and 11 bases from J, the junction contained 20 bases not matched to a gene. Germline CDR1 and CDR2: MDHEN and SYDVKM. The CDR3 has 15 amino acids. CDR3 region: CASVNPRTGWLVAFF. The CDR3 DNA reads as TGTGCCAGCGTAAACCCCAGGACAGGTTGGCTCGTCGCTTTCTTT.

This clone has a handful of counts. This chain joins TRBV7-9 and TRBJ2-1, with no clear D. This CDR3 region has 15 residues. The V gene lost 5 bases and the J gene lost 2 bases, with 13 bases spanning the gap. CDR1 SEHNR and CDR2 FQNEAQ come from the germline V gene (reference sequence). The DNA for the CDR3 is TGTGCCAGCAGCCCCCGTGTAGAAACCTACAATGAGCAGTTCTTC. It yields the protein CASSPRVETYNEQFF.

This chain links TRBV4-1 with TRBJ2-7; TRBD1 might be the D (5 bases). The CDR3 is 15 amino acids. V lost 0 bases and J 3 bases, leaving 12 bases between the germline ends. The germline V gene has CDR1 MGHRA and CDR2 YSYEKL. The CDR3 reads CASSQDRAGIYEQYF. In DNA, the CDR3 is TGCGCCAGCAGCCAAGATCGGGCAGGGATCTACGAGCAGTACTTC.

J is TRBJ2-2 and V is TRBV12-3 or TRBV12-4; D gene ambiguous. CDR3 size: 10 residues. Between the trimmed V and J ends, which lost 8 bases and 6 bases, there was a span of 4 bases. The CDR3 sequence: CASGAGELFF. As DNA, the CDR3 is TGTGCCAGCGGGGCCGGGGAGCTGTTTTTT.

This chain joins TRBV3-1 (or the pseudogene TRBV3-2) and TRBJ2-7; perhaps D is TRBD1 or TRBD2 (5 bases each). This CDR3 is built from 15 residues. Trimming stripped 3 bases from V and 3 bases from J, with 15 bases between. Germline V gene data show CDR1 as LGHDT and CDR2 as YNNKEL (reference sequence). CDR3 bases: TGTGCCAGCAGCCAGGCGGCAAGGGGAGACTACGAGCAGTACTTC. Amino acid sequence: CASSQAARGDYEQYF.

The V gene is TRBV27, the J gene TRBJ2-7, with 7 bases lining up with TRBD2. Unmatched junction bases numbered 13, after V lost 5 bases and J lost 3 bases. CDR1 is MNHEY, CDR2 SMNVEV, per germline (reference sequence). This CDR3 contains 16 residues. The CDR3 reads CASSTTHRGDFYEQYF. As DNA, the CDR3 is TGTGCCAGCAGTACAACTCACCGGGGGGACTTCTACGAGCAGTACTTC.

The V call is TRBV19, the J call TRBJ2-3; TRBD2 agrees at 11 bases. The J segment lost 2 bases and the V segment lost 4 bases, leaving 8 bases of the junction unmatched. Germline values: CDR1 LNHDA, CDR2 SQIVND (reference sequence). The CDR3 consists of 17 residues. The CDR3 nucleotides are TGTGCCAGTAGTAGGGGGGCGACTAGCGGGACCACAGATACGCAGTATTTT. It specifies CASSRGATSGTTDTQYF.

This rearrangement joins TRBV2 to TRBJ2-7; D gene unclear. Per the germline V gene, CDR1 is SNHLY and CDR2 is FYNNEI. V was shortened by 6 bases and J by 7 bases, with 7 bases between the two germline ends. The CDR3 is made up of 10 amino acids. CDR3 bases: TGTGCCAGCAGCACTTGGGAGCAGTACTTC. Protein: CASSTWEQYF.

CDR3 DNA sequence: TGTGCCAGCAGTGAATATGAAAAACTGTTTTTT. It codes for CASSEYEKLFF. The chain uses TRBV25-1 and TRBJ1-4; no firm D call. The CDR3 has 11 amino acids. Germline CDR1 is MGHDK and CDR2 is SYGVNS. The V gene lost 0 bases and the J gene lost 7 bases, with 0 bases spanning the gap.

This sequence joins TRBV18 and TRBJ1-1; no firm D call. The CDR3 runs 12 residues. V lost 2 bases and J 8 bases, leaving 9 bases between the germline ends. Germline V CDR1 and CDR2: KGHSH, LQKENI. CDR3 loop: CASSPEANEAFF. The CDR3 DNA reads as TGTGCCAGCTCACCAGAGGCAAACGAAGCTTTCTTT.

Here the CDR3 reads CASSYSGDPSGEQYF. The DNA for the CDR3 is TGTGCCAGCAGTTACTCGGGTGACCCTTCGGGGGAGCAGTACTTC. The V gene is TRBV6-5, the J gene TRBJ2-7; D is perhaps TRBD2 (5 bases). Germline V CDR1 and CDR2: MNHEY, SVGAGI. The CDR3 is 15 residues long. The V gene lost 0 bases and the J gene lost 7 bases, with 16 bases spanning the gap.